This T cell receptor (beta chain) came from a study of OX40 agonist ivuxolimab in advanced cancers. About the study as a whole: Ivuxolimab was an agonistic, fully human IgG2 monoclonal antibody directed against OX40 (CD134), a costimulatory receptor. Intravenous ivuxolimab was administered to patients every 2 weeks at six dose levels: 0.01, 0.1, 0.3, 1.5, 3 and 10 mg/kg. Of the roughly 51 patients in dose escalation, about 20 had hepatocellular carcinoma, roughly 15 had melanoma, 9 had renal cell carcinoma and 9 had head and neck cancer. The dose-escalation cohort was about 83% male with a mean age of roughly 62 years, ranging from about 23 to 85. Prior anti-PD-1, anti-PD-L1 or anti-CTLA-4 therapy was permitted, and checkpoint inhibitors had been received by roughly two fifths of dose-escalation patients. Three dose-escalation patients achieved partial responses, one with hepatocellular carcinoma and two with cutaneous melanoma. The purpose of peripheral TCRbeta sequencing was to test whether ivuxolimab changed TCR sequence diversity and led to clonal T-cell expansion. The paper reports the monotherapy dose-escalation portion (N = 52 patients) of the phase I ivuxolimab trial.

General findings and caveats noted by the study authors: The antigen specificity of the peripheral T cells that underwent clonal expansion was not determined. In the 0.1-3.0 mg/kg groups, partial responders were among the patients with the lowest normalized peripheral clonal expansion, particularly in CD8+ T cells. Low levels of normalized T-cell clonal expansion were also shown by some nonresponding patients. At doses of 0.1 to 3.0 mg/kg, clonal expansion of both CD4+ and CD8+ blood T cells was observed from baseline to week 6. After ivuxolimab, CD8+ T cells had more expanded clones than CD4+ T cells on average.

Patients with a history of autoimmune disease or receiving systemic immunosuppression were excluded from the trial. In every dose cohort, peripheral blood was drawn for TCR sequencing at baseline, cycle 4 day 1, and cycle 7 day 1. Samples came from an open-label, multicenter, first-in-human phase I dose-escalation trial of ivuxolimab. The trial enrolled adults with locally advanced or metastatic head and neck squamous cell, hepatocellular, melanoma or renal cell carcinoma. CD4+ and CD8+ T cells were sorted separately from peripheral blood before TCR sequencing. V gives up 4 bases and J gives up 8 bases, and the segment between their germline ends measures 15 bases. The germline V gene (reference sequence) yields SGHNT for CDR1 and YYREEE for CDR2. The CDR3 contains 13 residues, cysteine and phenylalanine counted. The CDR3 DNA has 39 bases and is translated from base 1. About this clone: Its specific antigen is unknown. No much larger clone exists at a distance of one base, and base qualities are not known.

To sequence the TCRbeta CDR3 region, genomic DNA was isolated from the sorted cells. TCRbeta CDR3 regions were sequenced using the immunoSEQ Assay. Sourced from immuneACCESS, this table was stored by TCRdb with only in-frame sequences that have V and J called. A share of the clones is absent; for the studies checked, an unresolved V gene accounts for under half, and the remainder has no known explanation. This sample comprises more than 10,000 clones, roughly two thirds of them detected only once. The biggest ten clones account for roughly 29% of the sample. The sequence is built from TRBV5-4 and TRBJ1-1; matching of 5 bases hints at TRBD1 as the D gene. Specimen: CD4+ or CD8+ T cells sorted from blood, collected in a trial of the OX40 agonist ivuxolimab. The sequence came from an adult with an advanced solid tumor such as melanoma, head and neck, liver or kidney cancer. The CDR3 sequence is CASSPKVGGEAFF. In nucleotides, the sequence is TGTGCCAGCAGCCCGAAGGTTGGGGGAGAAGCTTTCTTT.